This T cell receptor (beta chain) was sequenced during a study of blood T cells in healthy people across ages. With respect to this clonotype: Antigen unknown.

A second PCR, run for roughly 7 to 11 cycles, used a sample-barcoded 5' primer plus a J-beta primer mix. TCRdb called the 5' RACE reads again in MiXCR, with one record for every CDR3 protein. Of 1.2 million to 1.5 million distinct CDR3 sequences listed, around 55% are singletons. Study observations and caveats: A roughly linear age-dependent decrease characterized TCR beta diversity per million T cells.

The CDR3 is 15 residues long. Trimming cost V 5 bases and J 2 bases, with 14 bases left between them. Germline loops: CDR1 ENHRY, CDR2 SYGVKD. The sample taken for sequencing was blood. The sequence came from a man younger than 35 in good health. The genes are TRBV10-3 and TRBJ2-3, with D perhaps being TRBD1 or TRBD2 (5 bases each). The DNA for the CDR3 is TGTGCCATCAGTAATAGGGACCTTCACACAGATACGCAGTATTTT. Protein sequence: CAISNRDLHTDTQYF.